This paragraph reports one TCR beta chain. The CDR3 sequence is 11 residues long. V lost 5 bases to trimming and J lost 1 base, with 5 bases between them. Germline CDR1 and CDR2: GTSNPN and SVGIG (reference sequence). This sample was taken from a study of blood T cell repertoires in COVID-19. Study context: The analysed material was cDNA or gDNA that came from T cells, B-cell-depleted T cells, or PBMCs.

Sequencing used immunoSEQ multiplex PCR; TCRdb keeps in-frame clones, though not all of them. The sample includes about 180,000 clones, about 87% of them seen just once. The source material was peripheral blood. The sequence was obtained from a woman aged 70-85 years with COVID-19, enrolled during active disease. The rearrangement joins TRBV30 to TRBJ1-2; D is unresolved. CDR3 in DNA: TGTGCCTGGGGCAATAACTATGGCTACACCTTC. Translated, it gives CAWGNNYGYTF.